This T cell receptor (beta chain) was recorded in a study of cytomegalovirus exposure and HLA in healthy donors. 13 Jbeta primers and 60 Vbeta primers were used for the PCR. The repertoire was sequenced with immunoSEQ multiplex PCR; TCRdb's copy has only in-frame clones and lacks some. The data contain 150,000 to 200,000 clones, 75% to 80% of them singletons. The CDR3 runs to 16 residues. V dropped 0 bases and J dropped 5; count of bases not matched to a gene: 6. The germline CDR1 and CDR2 sequences are LGHNA and YNFKEQ. Source material: PBMCs. The source of this sequence is a man between 50 and 59 years old in good health and CMV-seropositive. The rearrangement uses TRBV4-2 and TRBJ2-2, with 7 bases that match TRBD1. The CDR3 reads CASSQDTDRETGELFF. For the CDR3, the DNA is TGTGCCAGCAGCCAAGATACCGACAGGGAGACCGGGGAGCTGTTTTTT.